This TCR beta chain appears in the sequencing data of a study of OX40 agonist ivuxolimab in advanced cancers. The CDR3 length is 17 residues. Looked up from germline, CDR1 is MGHRA and CDR2 is YSYEKL. The ends lost 1 base at V and 4 bases at J; junction bases unmatched: 2. Measured with immunoSEQ multiplex PCR; TCRdb has only the in-frame clones, and not every one. The data show about 79,000 clones, about 88% seen once. This TCR was recovered from an adult with an advanced solid tumor such as melanoma, head and neck, liver or kidney cancer. This chain uses TRBV4-1 with TRBJ2-1, with TRBD2 matching over 15 bases. The sequences come from CD4+ or CD8+ T cells sorted from blood, collected in a trial of the OX40 agonist ivuxolimab. The CDR3 nucleotides read TGCGCCAGCAGCCAAGCCGGACTAGCGGGAGGGTACAATGAGCAGTTCTTC. Translating it yields CASSQAGLAGGYNEQFF.